This T cell receptor beta chain was sequenced for a study of shared clonotypes between healthy human individuals. Unmatched junction bases numbered 3, after V lost 5 bases and J lost 7 bases. Germline V gene sequence: CDR1 LNHNV, CDR2 YYDKDF (reference sequence). The CDR3 length is 13 residues. The study enrolled healthy HIV-negative adults without recent acute infections or vaccinations as donors. Original processing methods: ImmunoSEQ only sent back junction sequences with no quality scores, so filtering was done differently. TCRdb keeps only in-frame clones here, not all; method: immunoSEQ multiplex PCR. The V and J calls and clone size are taken from that table; D and trimming were inferred from the DNA. The table shows about 1.5 million clones, with 95% to 99% occurring only once.

This sequence originates from a man aged 25-40 years in good health. The gene calls are TRBV15 and TRBJ2-1; TRBD2 agrees at 9 bases. The sequencing input was naive CD4+ T cells sorted from blood. Noted subset: CD45RA+ positively selected. The CDR3, as DNA: TGTGCCACCAGCGGCGGGAGGGGGAATGAGCAGTTCTTC. This encodes CATSGGRGNEQFF.